This TCR beta chain was found in a study of T cells after posttransplantation cyclophosphamide. Whole-study findings and limits: TRB clonality was highly associated with recipient CMV seropositivity and reactivation.

Note on this clone: Its antigen is unknown.

Some clones are missing from TCRdb's copy, which holds only in-frame ones; the method was immunoSEQ multiplex PCR. The table lists about 30,000 clones, no singletons, with more than 4.5% in the top ten. The source of this sequence is a woman aged 30 to 39 in good health and a related stem cell transplant donor. What was sequenced was PBMCs.

CDR3 sequence reads: CASSPLMRGGSSADTQYF. CDR3 sequence (DNA): TGTGCCAGCAGCCCTCTTATGCGGGGGGGCAGTAGTGCAGATACGCAGTATTTT. V and J are TRBV9 and TRBJ2-3; TRBD2 matches 9 bases. Germline V gene data show CDR1 as SGDLS and CDR2 as YYNGEE. The length of the CDR3 is 18 residues. V dropped 4 bases and J dropped 4; count of bases not matched to a gene: 16.